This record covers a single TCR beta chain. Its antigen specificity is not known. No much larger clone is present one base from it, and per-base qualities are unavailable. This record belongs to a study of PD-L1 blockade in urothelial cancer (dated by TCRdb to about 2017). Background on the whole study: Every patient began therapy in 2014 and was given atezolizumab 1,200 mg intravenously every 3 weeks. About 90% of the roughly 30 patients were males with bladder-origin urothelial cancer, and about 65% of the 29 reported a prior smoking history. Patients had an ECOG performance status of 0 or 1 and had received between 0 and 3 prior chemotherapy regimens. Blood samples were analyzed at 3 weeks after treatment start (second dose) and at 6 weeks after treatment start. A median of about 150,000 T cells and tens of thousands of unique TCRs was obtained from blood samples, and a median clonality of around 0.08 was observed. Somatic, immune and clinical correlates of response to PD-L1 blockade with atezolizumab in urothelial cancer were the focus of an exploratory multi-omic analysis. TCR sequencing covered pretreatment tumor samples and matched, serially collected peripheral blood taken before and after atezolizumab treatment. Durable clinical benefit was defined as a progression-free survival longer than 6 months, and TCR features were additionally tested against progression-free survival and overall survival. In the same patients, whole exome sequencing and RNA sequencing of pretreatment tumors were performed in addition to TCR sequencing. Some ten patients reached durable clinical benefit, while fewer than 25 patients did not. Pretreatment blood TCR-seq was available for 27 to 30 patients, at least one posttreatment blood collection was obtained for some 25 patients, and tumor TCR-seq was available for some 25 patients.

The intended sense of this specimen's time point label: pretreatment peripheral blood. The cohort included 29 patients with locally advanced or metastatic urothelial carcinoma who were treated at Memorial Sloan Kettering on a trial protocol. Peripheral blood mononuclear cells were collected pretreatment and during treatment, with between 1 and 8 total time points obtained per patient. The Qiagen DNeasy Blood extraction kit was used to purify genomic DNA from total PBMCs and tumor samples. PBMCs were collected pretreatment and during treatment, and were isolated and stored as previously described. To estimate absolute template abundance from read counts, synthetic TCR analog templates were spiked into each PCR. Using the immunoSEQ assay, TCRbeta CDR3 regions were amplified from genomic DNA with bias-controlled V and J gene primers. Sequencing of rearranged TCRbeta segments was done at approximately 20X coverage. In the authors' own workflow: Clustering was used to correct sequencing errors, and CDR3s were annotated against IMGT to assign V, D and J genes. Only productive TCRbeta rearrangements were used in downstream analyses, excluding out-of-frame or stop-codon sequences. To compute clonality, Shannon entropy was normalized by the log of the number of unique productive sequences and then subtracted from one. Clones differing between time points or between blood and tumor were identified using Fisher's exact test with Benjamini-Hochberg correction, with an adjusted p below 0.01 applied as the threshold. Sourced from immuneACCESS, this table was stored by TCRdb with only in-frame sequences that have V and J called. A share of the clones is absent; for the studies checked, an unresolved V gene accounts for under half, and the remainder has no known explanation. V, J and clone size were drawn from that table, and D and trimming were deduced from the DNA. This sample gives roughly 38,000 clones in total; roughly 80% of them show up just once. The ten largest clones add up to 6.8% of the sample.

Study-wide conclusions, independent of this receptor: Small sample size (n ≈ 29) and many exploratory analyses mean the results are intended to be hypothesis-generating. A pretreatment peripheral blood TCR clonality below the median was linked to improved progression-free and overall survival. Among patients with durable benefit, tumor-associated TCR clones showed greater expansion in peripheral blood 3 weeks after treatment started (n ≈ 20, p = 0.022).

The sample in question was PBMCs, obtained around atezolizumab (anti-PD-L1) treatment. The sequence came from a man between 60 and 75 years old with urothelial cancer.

This receptor carries the CDR3 CASSINLNNEQFF. The DNA sequence is as follows: TGTGCCAGTAGTATAAACCTAAACAATGAGCAGTTCTTC. The V and J segments used are TRBV19 and TRBJ2-1; the D gene assignment is ambiguous. Reading from cysteine to phenylalanine, the CDR3 counts 13 amino acids. The retained sequence is limited to the CDR3, 39 bases, with the frame set at the first base. CDR1 and CDR2 (LNHDA, SQIVND) derive from the germline V gene (reference sequence). The junction shows trimming of 2 bases on V and 5 bases on J, plus 7 bases between the germline ends.